This T cell receptor beta chain was obtained from a study of cytomegalovirus exposure and HLA in healthy donors (dated by TCRdb to the late 2010s). For the wider study: In an earlier analysis of roughly 590 of the donors, roughly 300 Gb of sequence data and 95 million to 130 million unique TCR beta sequences from roughly 200 million T cells were reported. Of the 398 genotyped donors, less than 90% were placed in the genetic ancestry cluster associated with self-reported Caucasian donors. In addition to the first cohort of 650 to 750 subjects, a separate validation cohort of approximately 110 different subjects was used. Using immunosequencing, the study profiled T cell repertoires from 500 to 800 subjects and related those repertoires to cytomegalovirus serostatus. An earlier analysis of about 620 of the donors applied high-throughput TCR beta sequencing to assess whether each TCR beta V gene segment acted as functional or pseudogenic. The study was designed to test whether signatures of past pathogen exposure could be identified by cataloging public T cell receptors. Four to six DR-DQ haplotypes were handled as single units for association and clustering, since linkage in the cohort was strong. Typing coverage differed by locus: A, B, C, DRB1 and DQB1 were typed in about 620-630 donors, DQA1 in 522, DPA1 in over 600, and DPB1 in around 440. Donor age, sex, ethnicity and CMV serostatus were compiled alongside the repertoire data. In a later analysis, previously published TCR beta repertoires from fewer than 750 donors were re-analyzed and high-resolution HLA genotyping was added so that TCR occurrence patterns could be studied. The later analysis used no new phenotypic data to find candidate immune exposures, relying instead on TCR beta sequences and their occurrence across donors. On average, roughly 240,000 unique TCR beta nucleotide sequences were sequenced per donor among a few hundred genotyped donors of the cohort, with roughly 18% of those sequences being non-productive. About 320 gigabases of sequencing data and approximately 85 million unique TCR sequences were included in an early release covering around 600 HLA-typed donors. A later genetic analysis took genome-wide SNP genotypes for about three fifths of the roughly 670 donors and used that subset as a discovery cohort. Both class I and class II loci were covered by HLA typing, at four-digit resolution. The study combined high-throughput TCR immunosequencing, statistical association of individual TCRs with disease status, and machine learning to predict cytomegalovirus infection status. Every repertoire in the discovery cohort had been generated on one and the same sequencing platform.

Worth noting for this clone: The target of this receptor is not known. The input lacks base qualities; no much larger clone sits a single base away.

The cohort consisted of 600 to 750 healthy bone marrow donors. Cohort members were all nominally healthy when sampled, although unrecorded immune exposures were likely present. The donor tested CMV seronegative and was one of the 352 seronegative cohort members. A peripheral blood sample was provided by each donor, and peripheral blood mononuclear cells were used for TCR beta sequencing. The Qiagen DNeasy Blood Extraction Kit was used to extract genomic DNA from the blood cell samples. There are 14 amino acids in the CDR3, from cysteine to phenylalanine inclusive. The sequence is cut down to CDR3 DNA, 42 bases in frame from base 1. V lost 2 bases and J lost 5 bases; the stretch between them is 13 bases long. Sequences KGHSH (CDR1) and LQKENI (CDR2) are obtained from the germline V gene. What the authors observed across the whole study: Compared with equally common non-associated chains, HLA-associated TCR beta chains in a later analysis were more clonally expanded and had lower generation probabilities. At a false discovery rate of 0.05, a later analysis linked around 17,000 TCR beta sequences to specific HLA alleles. Correlated functional status among segregating V segments might be attributable to linkage disequilibrium, but an unknown experimental factor could not be ruled out. In a later genetic analysis, a missense DCLRE1C variant was associated with V-gene and J-gene trimming of TCR beta chains, and the association was replicated in an independent cohort. Only TCR beta chains were sequenced in this cohort, and the absence of alpha or paired-chain data limited detectable features. Most TCR sequences were seen in very few donors, while some public TCRs were found in many individuals. A later analysis found that TCR association rates varied across HLA loci, with DRB1 alleles showing the most associated TCRs and HLA-C alleles the fewest. Presence/absence analyses assumed roughly uniform sequencing depth across donors, an assumption that may not hold. According to a later analysis, most CMV-associated TCR beta chains appeared to be HLA-restricted, and the HLA associations seemed to be driven largely by CMV exposure. HLA typing was unavailable for some donors at each locus, so association tests used only the typed subset. Cytomegalovirus status was reported to be diagnosed by the classifier with high specificity and sensitivity in both the original and validation cohorts. A further reported finding was that TCR beta sequences accurately predicted the HLA-A and HLA-B alleles for most subjects in the first cohort. In the study, around 150 TCR beta chains were listed as associated with cytomegalovirus. For the cohort, immune exposure information was limited to CMV serostatus. Because the 87-base-pair reads could not distinguish some IMGT-functional V segments, including TRBV6-2 and TRBV6-3, those segments were excluded. The authors suggested that the approach could potentially be extended to other disease states and immunological phenotypes. According to a later genetic analysis, donors in an Asian-associated ancestry cluster had fewer N-insertions in productive TCRs than the roughly 670-donor mean. Broadly in line with IMGT annotations, most TCR beta V segments showed up in productive rearrangements about 90% or about 30% of the time in an earlier analysis of around 600 of the donors. In vitro tests confirmed that a few of the cytomegalovirus-associated TCR beta chains recognize cytomegalovirus antigens. In a later analysis, several top co-occurrence clusters were reported to appear linked to parvovirus B19, influenza, CMV and Epstein-Barr virus. When HLA alleles, especially DR and DQ, strongly co-occurred, attributing TCR associations to individual alleles was difficult. Because counts were too low, fewer than 20 rarely observed V segments, including chromosome 9 orphons, were excluded from the earlier analysis of a few hundred of the donors. A cluster of highly shared sequence variants was judged likely to represent a technical artifact of the sequencing pipeline.

Library preparation employed the immunoSEQ multiplex PCR assay. The multiplex PCR relied on a mix of 60 forward primers for TCR Vbeta segments and 13 reverse primers for TCR Jbeta segments. A multiplex PCR assay on genomic DNA amplified the CDR3 region of rearranged TCR beta genes. The amplified TCR beta libraries were sequenced on the Illumina HiSeq System as 87-base-pair reads. Under the source paper's analysis protocol: A later analysis tallied approximately 87 million unique TCR beta chains across the approximately 670 repertoires, and about 10 million of those chains were shared by two or more donors. Raw reads were error-corrected and collapsed into unique sequences by a nearest-neighbor algorithm in which closely related sequences were merged to remove PCR and sequencing errors. To assign V, D and J gene segments, CDR3 sequences were aligned to IMGT reference sequences. For a sequence to be retained, at least a six-nucleotide match to both a V gene segment and a J gene segment was required. Rearrangements were called productive when the CDR3 lacked stop codons and stayed in frame with V and J; all others were non-productive. CDR3 was defined according to IMGT convention as the region running from the second conserved V-encoded cysteine to the conserved J-encoded phenylalanine. The earlier analysis of approximately 590 of the donors excluded any sequence lacking an unambiguous match to a single V gene segment. An earlier analysis of several hundred of the donors called V segments functional above 56.7% productive rearrangements and segregating when the between-donor standard deviation exceeded 5%. A statistical classification framework was developed to diagnose cytomegalovirus status using the catalog of TCR beta chain sequences. A later analysis assigned V and J genes by comparing TCR nucleotide sequences with IMGT/GENE-DB human TR gene sequences. In a later analysis, CDR3 sequences and most-parsimonious VDJ recombination scenarios were assigned using the TCRdist pipeline. In a later analysis, each TCR beta chain was defined by its CDR3 amino acid sequence together with its V-gene family, and reads lacking a unique V-gene family were excluded. A later analysis removed 550 to 700 highly shared, low-generation-probability nucleotide sequences to deal with suspected cross-contamination and a sequencing artifact. In a later analysis, a clonal expansion index was calculated for each public chain from normalized within-repertoire ranks of inferred template counts. In a later analysis, generation probabilities were computed using a VDJ recombination model fitted to out-of-frame rearrangements, and the results were checked against IGoR. Hypergeometric tests were used in a later analysis to score TCR-TCR, TCR-HLA and TCR-CMV co-occurrence, with a repertoire-size bias correction applied to the TCR pairs. To estimate false discovery rates, a later analysis permuted the HLA or CMV assignments 20 times. In a later analysis, co-occurring TCRs were grouped with DBSCAN, and TCRdist sequence similarity was added when clustering was performed within HLA-allele-positive subsets. Repertoires with fewer than 30,000 or more than 120,000 public chains were left out of co-occurrence clustering, as were about five repertoires with anomalous nucleotide sharing. Held by TCRdb, this immuneACCESS table contains in-frame sequences only and omits some clones. Under half of the omission traces to an unresolved V gene where checked; the cause of the rest is unknown. Clone size and the V and J calls come from that table; the DNA yielded D and trimming. The table for this sample lists 150,000 to 200,000 clones; around three quarters of them were counted only once. In total, the top ten clones hold about 1.9% of the sample.

Material for sequencing was PBMCs. The chain was built from TRBV18 and TRBJ2-7; the D gene is perhaps TRBD2, from 6 matching bases. The source of this sequence is a young man in good health and CMV-seronegative. The CDR3 loop reads CASSPSGDHHEQYF. The nucleotide sequence is TGTGCCAGCTCACCATCGGGAGACCACCACGAGCAGTACTTC.